The entry below describes one TCR beta chain. These data originate in a study of blood T cells in healthy people across ages. The trim removed 2 bases at V and 4 bases at J, leaving 13 bases unmatched. The germline V gene has CDR1 MNHEY and CDR2 SVGAGI. This CDR3 spans 19 amino acids. A second roughly 6 to 11 cycle PCR used barcoded and J-beta primers. TCRdb passed the 5' RACE reads through MiXCR, listing each CDR3 protein once. This table holds about a million distinct CDR3 sequences, under 40% found once. The chain couples TRBV6-5 to TRBJ2-3; 12 positions match TRBD2. This receptor was obtained from a man younger than 35 in good health. Sequenced input: blood. The CDR3 DNA sequence: TGTGCCAGCAGTTACCGAAAATTACTAGCGGGGGGCGGGTCAGATACGCAGTATTTT. This gives the protein CASSYRKLLAGGGSDTQYF.